A single sample gave rise to the 32 T cell receptor beta chains below, sequenced in a study of shared clonotypes between healthy human individuals. The data were produced by immunoSEQ multiplex PCR, yet TCRdb's version contains in-frame clones alone and is incomplete. The sample holds fewer than 1.6 million clones; 98% are singletons and the top ten take about 0.4%. Sequencing was carried out using naive CD4+ T cells sorted from blood. Regarding subset: CD45RA+ positively selected. These receptors originate from a man younger than 45 in good health.

The rearrangement uses TRBV11-2 and TRBJ2-5, with D perhaps TRBD2 (5 bases). Trimming removed 5 bases at V and 2 bases at J, with 9 bases between. Germline CDR1 is SGHAT and CDR2 is FQNNGV. The CDR3 covers 13 residues. This CDR3 reads CASSRGRQETQYF. CDR3 nucleotides: TGTGCCAGCAGCCGCGGGCGGCAAGAGACCCAGTACTTC. Drawing the rest from reference TRBV11-2 and TRBJ2-5, the complete variable domain is EAGVAQSPRYKIIEKRQSVAFWCNPISGHATLYWYQQILGQGPKLLIQFQNNGVVDDSQLPKDRFSAERLKGVDSTLKIQPAKLEDSAVYLCASSRGRQETQYFGPGTRLLVL.

This clone came up a few times. The rearrangement joins TRBV2 to TRBJ2-7; D gene uncertain. Trimming took 6 bases from V and 3 from J, leaving 12 bases between them. The germline V gene encodes CDR1 SNHLY and CDR2 FYNNEI. The CDR3 length is 13 residues. The CDR3 DNA reads as TGTGCCAGCAGAACCGGGCCAAACTACGAGCAGTACTTC. This codes for CASRTGPNYEQYF.

This chain uses TRBV10-3 with TRBJ1-4; a weak D match, TRBD1 (5 bases). The CDR3 has 13 amino acids. Germline V lookup: CDR1 ENHRY, CDR2 SYGVKD. With 10 bases removed from V and 8 bases from J, the gap between germline ends came to 17 bases. The CDR3, as DNA: TGTGCCAGTCAGTCAGGGACGTCAGAAAAACTGTTTTTT. Protein: CASQSGTSEKLFF.

The V gene is TRBV27, the J gene TRBJ2-1; 10 bases are shared with TRBD2. This CDR3 has 17 residues. V was pared by 0 bases and J by 7 bases, with 9 bases of the junction left unmatched. Germline CDR1 MNHEY, CDR2 SMNVEV (reference sequence). The CDR3 reads CASSLSSSGRAFNEQFF. The CDR3 DNA sequence: TGTGCCAGCAGTTTATCGTCGAGCGGGAGGGCGTTTAATGAGCAGTTCTTC.

This chain connects TRBV18 to TRBJ2-1; 10 nucleotides agree with TRBD1. CDR3 size: 17 residues. The germline V gene encodes CDR1 KGHSH and CDR2 LQKENI. V gave up 3 bases and J gave up 0 bases; unmatched junction bases: 5. In nucleotides, the CDR3 is TGTGCCAGCTCACCCTGGACAGGGGGGATCTCCTACAATGAGCAGTTCTTC. The encoded protein is CASSPWTGGISYNEQFF.

This chain joins TRBV4-2 and TRBJ1-2; 9 nucleotides match TRBD1. The J segment lost 5 bases and the V segment lost 2 bases, leaving 6 bases of the junction unmatched. The CDR3 consists of 15 residues. Per germline, CDR1 LGHNA and CDR2 YNFKEQ. CDR3 sequence (DNA): TGTGCCAGCAGCCAAACCCGACAGGGGGTATATGGCTACACCTTC. This sequence encodes CASSQTRQGVYGYTF.

This chain links TRBV5-4 with TRBJ1-3, with a possible D match to TRBD1 (6 bases). Trimming shortened V by 4 bases and J by 0 bases, and 14 bases separated the two germline ends. This CDR3 has 16 residues. Germline-derived CDR1 and CDR2 are SGHNT and YYREEE (reference sequence). The CDR3 loop is CASSKGQIYSGNTIYF. The DNA of the CDR3 is TGTGCCAGCAGCAAGGGACAAATCTACTCTGGAAACACCATATATTTT. The whole variable domain, filled in from reference TRBV5-4 and TRBJ1-3, reads ETGVTQSPTHLIKTRGQQVTLRCSSQSGHNTVSWYQQALGQGPQFIFQYYREEENGRGNFPPRFSGLQFPNYSSELNVNALELDDSALYLCASSKGQIYSGNTIYFGEGSWLTVV.

This chain uses TRBV6-5 with TRBJ2-3, with D maybe TRBD2 (6 bases). This CDR3 comprises 15 residues. Looked up from germline, CDR1 is MNHEY and CDR2 is SVGAGI. The V end lost 5 bases, the J end lost 0 bases, and 12 bases lay between the germline ends. The DNA for the CDR3 is TGTGCCAGCAGTCTTGGCGGGGCTAGCACAGATACGCAGTATTTT. Its translation: CASSLGGASTDTQYF.

The chain uses TRBV21-1 and TRBJ2-1; the table's D call TRBD2 went unverified against the DNA. TRBV21-1 is designated a pseudogene. This CDR3 region has 16 residues. Written as DNA, the CDR3 is TGTGCCAGCAGCAAAGCTCCTAGCGGGACATACAATGAGCAGTTCTTC. Its protein product is CASSKAPSGTYNEQFF.

The chain joins TRBV5-3 to TRBJ1-2, with a weak D call TRBD1 (5 bases). TRBV5-3 is known as an ORF, though its function is uncertain. Trimming removed 0 bases at V and 6 bases at J, with 12 bases between. The CDR3 loop spans 14 amino acids. CDR3 coding DNA: TGTGCCAGAAGCTTGGAAGGGGATTCGGATGGCTACACCTTC. As protein: CARSLEGDSDGYTF.

The V and J genes are TRBV6-6 and TRBJ2-1; maybe TRBD1 (5 bases). The germline V and J ends were trimmed by 5 bases and 2 bases, with 10 bases remaining between them. Per germline, CDR1 MNHNY and CDR2 SVGAGI (reference sequence). This CDR3 comprises 14 residues. The CDR3 loop is CASSRQFPYNEQFF. The CDR3 DNA reads TGTGCCAGCAGTCGACAGTTCCCCTACAATGAGCAGTTCTTC.

This clone showed up just once. The chain links TRBV27 to TRBJ2-1; D is uncertain. V lost 6 bases to trimming and J lost 0 bases, with 15 bases between them. The CDR3 extends over 16 amino acids. Germline V CDR1 and CDR2: MNHEY, SMNVEV (reference sequence). The CDR3 DNA follows: TGTGCCAGCAGCCTAGTTCTTGGCGGCTCCTACAATGAGCAGTTCTTC. It yields the protein CASSLVLGGSYNEQFF.

This chain joins TRBV5-4 and TRBJ1-5; possibly TRBD1 for D (6 bases). There are 14 residues in the CDR3. Germline assignment: CDR1 SGHNT and CDR2 YYREEE (reference sequence). The V end was cut by 4 bases, the J end by 5 bases, with 13 bases between. The CDR3 here is CASSQGGVDQPQHF. The CDR3 DNA is TGTGCCAGCAGCCAAGGGGGGGTGGATCAGCCCCAGCATTTT.

The chain employs TRBV5-5 and TRBJ2-3; D unresolved. CDR1 is SGHKS, CDR2 YYEKEE, per germline (reference sequence). The CDR3 is 14 amino acids. V gave up 0 bases and J gave up 1 base, with 6 bases separating them. Here the CDR3 reads CASSLGRGTDTQYF. The CDR3 coding sequence is TGTGCCAGCAGCTTGGGTCGCGGCACAGATACGCAGTATTTT.

The chain employs TRBV11-2 and TRBJ2-7; the D is unclear. Trimming cost V 0 bases and J 0 bases, with 9 bases left between them. The germline V gene has CDR1 SGHAT and CDR2 FQNNGV. The CDR3 is 15 amino acids. The CDR3 sequence is CASSLDLGYSYEQYF. CDR3 DNA: TGTGCCAGCAGCTTAGATTTGGGCTACTCCTACGAGCAGTACTTC.

The genes are TRBV7-2 and TRBJ2-2; 11 bases fit TRBD1. The CDR3 has 16 residues. V shed 4 bases and J 5 bases; nucleotides not matched to a gene: 6. From germline, CDR1 is SGHTA and CDR2 FQGNSA. The CDR3 DNA reads as TGTGCCAGCAGCTGGACAGGGGGCGATGGGACCGGGGAGCTGTTTTTT. As protein: CASSWTGGDGTGELFF.

The V gene is TRBV18, the J gene TRBJ2-7; possible D gene TRBD2, 5 bases. Trimming pared 5 bases from V and 0 bases from J, leaving 11 bases between. CDR3 size: 14 residues. Germline loops: CDR1 KGHSH, CDR2 LQKENI. The CDR3 loop is CASSGSFHSYEQYF. The CDR3 DNA sequence: TGTGCCAGCTCAGGGAGTTTCCACTCCTACGAGCAGTACTTC.

The V gene is TRBV18, the J gene TRBJ2-3; D is unresolved. Trimming shortened V by 5 bases and J by 2 bases, and 11 bases separated the two germline ends. Per the germline V gene, CDR1 is KGHSH and CDR2 is LQKENI. The CDR3 covers 14 residues. The CDR3 DNA reads TGTGCCAGCTCAAAGACTTACAACACAGATACGCAGTATTTT. This sequence encodes CASSKTYNTDTQYF.

With respect to this clone: The junction does not match germline at one end; this may be a read error. This chain joins TRBV7-8 and TRBJ2-3, with 8 nucleotides matching TRBD2. CDR1 and CDR2 (germline): SGHVS, FQNEAQ. The CDR3 length is 19 residues. CDR3 in amino acids: CASSLARLKSGSSADTQYF. CDR3 DNA: TGTGCCAGCAGCTTAGCGCGGCTCAAGAGCGGGAGCTCCGCAGATACACAGTATTTT.

This clone was recorded only once. The chain has TRBV2 and TRBJ2-3, with D uncertain. Germline V CDR1 and CDR2: SNHLY, FYNNEI. CDR3 size: 14 residues. V lost 5 bases and J lost 0, with 9 bases in between. CDR3 bases: TGTGCCAGCAGTCGACGGTCTAGCACAGATACGCAGTATTTT. This translates into CASSRRSSTDTQYF. Together with reference TRBV2 and TRBJ2-3, the CDR3 gives the full variable domain: EPEVTQTPSHQVTQMGQEVILRCVPISNHLYFYWYRQILGQKVEFLVSFYNNEISEKSEIFDDQFSVERPDGSNFTLKIRSTKLEDSAMYFCASSRRSSTDTQYFGPGTRLTVL.

J is TRBJ1-1 and V is TRBV11-2; D remains unclear. Germline V gene data show CDR1 as SGHAT and CDR2 as FQNNGV. V dropped 1 base and J dropped 2 bases, with 8 bases sitting between them. This CDR3 is 14 amino acids long. This chain's CDR3 is CASSLGARNTEAFF. DNA for the CDR3: TGTGCCAGCAGCTTAGGGGCCAGAAACACTGAAGCTTTCTTT.

The chain is built from TRBV5-1 and TRBJ2-1, with D maybe TRBD1 (5 bases). CDR1 is SGHRS, CDR2 YFSETQ, per germline. The CDR3 spans 15 residues. Trimming left V 0 bases short and J 1 base short, with 8 bases between. The CDR3 DNA reads TGCGCCAGCAGCTTGGCAGGGATGTCCTACAATGAGCAGTTCTTC. It specifies CASSLAGMSYNEQFF.

The chain has TRBV27 and TRBJ2-7, with D possibly matching TRBD1 (5 bases). Germline V lookup: CDR1 MNHEY, CDR2 SMNVEV (reference sequence). CDR3 length: 16 amino acids. Trimming removed 0 bases at V and 7 bases at J, with 19 bases between. The CDR3 reads CASSLSVGLIRQEQYF. In DNA, the CDR3 is TGTGCCAGCAGTTTATCAGTCGGCCTCATTAGACAGGAGCAGTACTTC.

CDR3 residues: CASSFLMGNTIYF. CDR3 bases: TGTGCCAGCAGCTTTCTGATGGGAAACACCATATATTTT. The chain couples TRBV11-2 to TRBJ1-3; no clear D. The CDR3 length is 13 residues. Trimming removed 3 bases from V and 4 bases from J, with 7 bases in between. CDR1 is SGHAT and CDR2 is FQNNGV in the germline V gene. Full variable domain (rest looked up from reference TRBV11-2 and TRBJ1-3): EAGVAQSPRYKIIEKRQSVAFWCNPISGHATLYWYQQILGQGPKLLIQFQNNGVVDDSQLPKDRFSAERLKGVDSTLKIQPAKLEDSAVYLCASSFLMGNTIYFGEGSWLTVV.

V and J are TRBV5-6 and TRBJ1-1; no clear D gene. Germline CDR1 and CDR2: SGHDT and YYEEEE. V was trimmed by 2 bases and J by 6 bases, leaving 17 bases between them. There are 15 residues in the CDR3. CDR3 protein: CASSFKGRLSPEAFF. The CDR3 DNA follows: TGTGCCAGCAGCTTCAAAGGCAGGTTGTCCCCTGAAGCTTTCTTT.

The V and J genes are TRBV30 and TRBJ2-7; D possibly matches TRBD1 or TRBD2 (5 bases each). The V gene's germline CDR1 is GTSNPN and CDR2 SVGIG (reference sequence). The CDR3 runs 18 residues. The V end was cut by 5 bases, the J end by 0 bases, with 26 bases between. CDR3 protein: CAWGFPGPKTPSSYEQYF. The CDR3 DNA is TGTGCCTGGGGGTTTCCGGGACCCAAAACTCCTAGCTCCTACGAGCAGTACTTC.

The rearrangement links TRBV18 to TRBJ1-1, with D possibly TRBD1 on 5 matching bases. V was clipped by 5 bases and J by 1 base, with 14 bases between them. CDR1 and CDR2 (germline): KGHSH, LQKENI. The CDR3 is 15 amino acids. The CDR3 reads CASSSWTRRNTEAFF. The CDR3 coding sequence is TGTGCCAGCTCATCTTGGACACGAAGGAACACTGAAGCTTTCTTT.

The chain is built from TRBV5-1 and TRBJ2-5; perhaps TRBD2 as D (5 bases). This CDR3 has 15 amino acids. Germline-derived CDR1 and CDR2 are SGHRS and YFSETQ. Trimming took 4 bases from V and 5 from J, leaving 18 bases between them. For the CDR3, the DNA is TGCGCCAGCAGCACAACGACTCAGAGGGTTGAGACCCAGTACTTC. This encodes CASSTTTQRVETQYF.

V usage is TRBV19 and J usage is TRBJ2-3; D not resolved. Trimming removed 10 bases from V and 6 bases from J, with 17 bases in between. CDR1 is LNHDA, CDR2 SQIVND, per germline (reference sequence). The CDR3 spans 13 residues. Here the CDR3 reads CATGSPSQDTQYF. CDR3 coding DNA: TGTGCCACCGGATCCCCCTCCCAGGATACGCAGTATTTT. The full variable domain, completed using reference TRBV19 and TRBJ2-3, is DGGITQSPKYLFRKEGQNVTLSCEQNLNHDAMYWYRQDPGQGLRLIYYSQIVNDFQKGDIAEGYSVSREKKESFPLTVTSAQKNPTAFYLCATGSPSQDTQYFGPGTRLTVL.

The chain has TRBV2 and TRBJ1-2; D gene uncertain. Trimming removed 3 bases from V and 5 bases from J, with 7 bases in between. CDR1 and CDR2 (germline): SNHLY, FYNNEI. The CDR3 totals 12 residues. The chain's CDR3 is CASSDYGYGYTF. The CDR3 DNA is TGTGCCAGCAGTGATTACGGATATGGCTACACCTTC.

The chain links TRBV5-4 to TRBJ2-7; 11 nucleotides line up with TRBD2. V lost 4 bases to trimming and J lost 4 bases; unmatched junction nucleotides: 7. The germline gives CDR1 SGHNT, CDR2 YYREEE (reference sequence). CDR3 length: 15 amino acids. The CDR3 DNA is TGTGCCAGCAGCCTCCTCGGGACTAGCGGTTACGAGCAGTACTTC. Protein: CASSLLGTSGYEQYF. The variable domain in full, completed from reference TRBV5-4 and TRBJ2-7, reads ETGVTQSPTHLIKTRGQQVTLRCSSQSGHNTVSWYQQALGQGPQFIFQYYREEENGRGNFPPRFSGLQFPNYSSELNVNALELDDSALYLCASSLLGTSGYEQYFGPGTRLTVT.

The J gene is TRBJ1-4, the V gene TRBV6-5; weak D call: TRBD1 (6 bases). CDR3 size: 15 residues. V gave up 6 bases and J gave up 4 bases, with 15 bases separating them. CDR1 is MNHEY and CDR2 is SVGAGI in the germline V gene. This CDR3 is CASSRWTAYNEKLFF. CDR3 sequence (DNA): TGTGCCAGCAGCCGGTGGACAGCCTATAATGAAAAACTGTTTTTT.